The rows below give T cell receptor beta chains drawn from one sample of a study of OX40 agonist ivuxolimab in advanced cancers. Assay: immunoSEQ multiplex PCR; the TCRdb copy retains only in-frame clones and omits some. The data show fewer than 8,500 clones, about nine tenths seen once. This sample comprised CD4+ or CD8+ T cells sorted from blood, obtained in a trial of the OX40 agonist ivuxolimab. These receptors originate from an adult with an advanced solid tumor such as melanoma, head and neck, liver or kidney cancer. Both conserved end residues are part of each CDR3. A D gene is named only where the DNA matches it firmly. The listing skips clone size in some rows; elsewhere it reads once, few, many or a size class.

TRBD1	TRBJ2-4	TRBV9	.	TGTGCCAGCAGCGGGGACAGGGGCAAAAACATTCAGTACTTC	CASSGDRGKNIQYF
TRBD1	TRBJ2-7	TRBV11-2	.	TGTGCCAGCAGCTTAAGACAGGGCTACGAGCAGTACTTC	CASSLRQGYEQYF
TRBD1	TRBJ1-5	TRBV5-4	.	TGTGCCAGCAGCTTGACAGGACAGGGGAGTCAGCCCCAGCATTTT	CASSLTGQGSQPQHF
.	TRBJ2-5	TRBV7-3	.	TGTGCCAGCAGCTTATGGGGGAGAGGCGAGACCCAGTACTTC	CASSLWGRGETQYF
.	TRBJ2-1	TRBV27	once	TGTGCCAGCAGTTCAAAAACTTGGGACTCTAACTACAATGAGCAGTTCTTC	CASSSKTWDSNYNEQFF
.	TRBJ1-3	TRBV28	.	TGTGCCAGCAGTTCTAGGGGGTTCTCTGGAAACACCATATATTTT	CASSSRGFSGNTIYF
.	TRBJ2-1	TRBV7-9	few	TGTGCCAGCAGCTTAGGTCGAAAGTCAATTAGCTCCTACAATGAGCAGTTCTTC	CASSLGRKSISSYNEQFF
.	TRBJ2-1	TRBV11-1	once	TGTGCCAGCAGCTTAGTCTCTAGGGCCATCAATGAGCAGTTCTTC	CASSLVSRAINEQFF
.	TRBJ1-2	TRBV2	.	TGTGCCAGCAAGGGGGGAAGTTATGGCTACACCTTC	CASKGGSYGYTF
TRBD1	TRBJ2-2	TRBV4-2	.	TGTGCCAGCAGCCAAGGGGACAGCTACACCGGGGAGCTGTTTTTT	CASSQGDSYTGELFF
TRBD1	TRBJ1-1	TRBV5-1	.	TGCGCCAGCAGCTTGGCCAAGGAAGGTCGGACAGGGCCGATGAACACTGAAGCTTTCTTT	CASSLAKEGRTGPMNTEAFF
.	TRBJ2-7	TRBV6-1	.	TGTGCCAGCAGTGACAGCCTTTACGAGCAGTACTTC	CASSDSLYEQYF
.	TRBJ2-3	TRBV7-2	.	TGTGCCAGCAGCTTCATGGGGTGGGCAGATACGCAGTATTTT	CASSFMGWADTQYF
.	TRBJ2-7	TRBV4-1	.	TGCGCCAGCAGCCAAGATCCAGACAGTCTTTTGTACGAGCAGTACTTC	CASSQDPDSLLYEQYF
.	TRBJ2-5	TRBV11-2	.	TGTGCCAGCAGCCTCGACAGGACGGAGACCCAGTACTTC	CASSLDRTETQYF
TRBD2	TRBJ2-3	TRBV7-2	.	TGTGCCAGCAGCCCCGGGACTAGCGGAGATACGCAGTATTTT	CASSPGTSGDTQYF
TRBD2	TRBJ2-3	TRBV10-3	once	TGTGCCATCAGGGACGGGGGGGATGATACGCAGTATTTT	CAIRDGGDDTQYF
.	TRBJ2-5	TRBV5-1	.	TGCGCCAGCAGCCCCCACTTGGGGGGCGCGTGGGAGACCCAGTACTTC	CASSPHLGGAWETQYF